Listed below are T cell receptor beta chains from one sample, sequenced in a study of cytomegalovirus exposure and HLA in healthy donors. The method was immunoSEQ multiplex PCR; TCRdb's version includes in-frame clones alone and lacks a portion of them. The data show a few hundred thousand clones, roughly four fifths seen once. What was sequenced was PBMCs. The receptor set was obtained from a woman in her 40s in good health and CMV-seropositive. Both conserved end residues are part of each CDR3. A D gene is named only where the DNA matches it firmly. Part of the rows lack a size; the others show once, few, many or a class for expanded clones.

DNA: TGTGCCAGCAGTTACGCTAGCGGGAGTTTGGGGGAGACCCAGTACTTC
CDR3: CASSYASGSLGETQYF
J: TRBJ2-5
V: TRBV6-6
D: TRBD2
size: -
length: 16

DNA: TGTGCCAGCAGCTTTCCTAGCTACGAGCAGTACTTC
CDR3: CASSFPSYEQYF
J: TRBJ2-7
V: TRBV7-2
D: -
size: -
length: 12

DNA: TGTGCCAGCAGCGTAGCGGGAGGGCCGACCTACGAGCAGTACTTC
CDR3: CASSVAGGPTYEQYF
J: TRBJ2-7
V: TRBV9
D: TRBD2
size: -
length: 15

DNA: TGTGCCTGGAGTGCCCAGGAAGCTTTCTTT
CDR3: CAWSAQEAFF
J: TRBJ1-1
V: TRBV30
D: -
size: -
length: 10

DNA: TGTGCCAGCTCACCACCCGCCTGGACTAGCGGGCCCTACAATGAGCAGTTCTTC
CDR3: CASSPPAWTSGPYNEQFF
J: TRBJ2-1
V: TRBV18
D: TRBD2
size: -
length: 18

DNA: TGTGCCAGCAGCGTAGAAGGGGCTGCTGGAAACACCATATATTTT
CDR3: CASSVEGAAGNTIYF
J: TRBJ1-3
V: TRBV9
D: -
size: -
length: 15

DNA: TGTGCCAGTAGGGACAGGGGGAATCAGCCCCAGCATTTT
CDR3: CASRDRGNQPQHF
J: TRBJ1-5
V: TRBV19
D: TRBD1
size: once
length: 13

DNA: TGTGCCAGCAGCCGGGTAGCGGGAGGCACAGATACGCAGTATTTT
CDR3: CASSRVAGGTDTQYF
J: TRBJ2-3
V: TRBV7-3
D: TRBD2
size: -
length: 15

DNA: TGTGCCAGCAGCTACCTTTTCGGGCGACTAGACCAAGAGACCCAGTACTTC
CDR3: CASSYLFGRLDQETQYF
J: TRBJ2-5
V: TRBV7-9
D: -
size: -
length: 17

DNA: TGTGCCAGCAGCTCAGGACAGGGACACACTGAAGCTTTCTTT
CDR3: CASSSGQGHTEAFF
J: TRBJ1-1
V: TRBV7-9
D: TRBD1
size: -
length: 14

DNA: TGTGCCAGCAGTGTGTTCGCGGGAGAAGGGATTGAGCAGTTCTTC
CDR3: CASSVFAGEGIEQFF
J: TRBJ2-1
V: TRBV2
D: TRBD2
size: -
length: 15

DNA: TGCAGCGTTGGTTTGGGACAGGGGAATTACGAGCAGTACTTC
CDR3: CSVGLGQGNYEQYF
J: TRBJ2-7
V: TRBV29-1
D: TRBD1
size: -
length: 14

DNA: TGTGCCAGCAGCCAGGGGACGGCTTTGGGGGGGACGCAGTATTTT
CDR3: CASSQGTALGGTQYF
J: TRBJ2-3
V: TRBV7-9
D: -
size: -
length: 15

DNA: TGTGCCAGCAGTGGACGACCGGGGGACAGGGGAGGCAGGGAGACCCAGTACTTC
CDR3: CASSGRPGDRGGRETQYF
J: TRBJ2-5
V: TRBV2
D: TRBD1
size: -
length: 18

DNA: TGTGCCAGCAGCCAAGGGAGGGAGACCCAGTACTTC
CDR3: CASSQGRETQYF
J: TRBJ2-5
V: TRBV28
D: -
size: -
length: 12

DNA: TGTGCCAGCAGCGTCACTCCGGGACAGGTTATCGGGGAGCTGTTTTTT
CDR3: CASSVTPGQVIGELFF
J: TRBJ2-2
V: TRBV2
D: TRBD1
size: -
length: 16

DNA: TGTGCCTGGGGCAGAGGGGGTTCACAGACTGAAGCTTTCTTT
CDR3: CAWGRGGSQTEAFF
J: TRBJ1-1
V: TRBV30
D: -
size: -
length: 14

DNA: TGTGCCAGCAGGTTACTAGCGGAGACCGGGGAGCTGTTTTTT
CDR3: CASRLLAETGELFF
J: TRBJ2-2
V: TRBV9
D: TRBD2
size: -
length: 14

DNA: TGTGCCAGCAGTGGCTTAGCGGGAGGGCCAGATACGCAGTATTTT
CDR3: CASSGLAGGPDTQYF
J: TRBJ2-3
V: TRBV6-4
D: TRBD2
size: -
length: 15

DNA: TGTGCCAGCAGCACTTTGACGGGGGGCTTTGGCTACACCTTC
CDR3: CASSTLTGGFGYTF
J: TRBJ1-2
V: TRBV7-8
D: -
size: -
length: 14

DNA: TGTGCCTCCCGTTTAGGGGCGGGATCCTACAATGAGCAGTTCTTC
CDR3: CASRLGAGSYNEQFF
J: TRBJ2-1
V: TRBV30
D: -
size: -
length: 15

DNA: TGCAGTGCTCCGACAGGGCTCGGCTACACCTTC
CDR3: CSAPTGLGYTF
J: TRBJ1-2
V: TRBV20-1
D: TRBD1
size: few
length: 11

DNA: TGTGCCAGCACCTCGGACCCGGGAGGGCACACTGAAGCTTTCTTT
CDR3: CASTSDPGGHTEAFF
J: TRBJ1-1
V: TRBV5-6
D: -
size: -
length: 15

DNA: TGTGCCAGCAGCTTAGGGATAGCGGGAGCGAACACCGGGGAGCTGTTTTTT
CDR3: CASSLGIAGANTGELFF
J: TRBJ2-2
V: TRBV7-9
D: TRBD2
size: few
length: 17

DNA: TGTGCCACAGAGGGAGGGATCATGAACACTGAAGCTTTCTTT
CDR3: CATEGGIMNTEAFF
J: TRBJ1-1
V: TRBV30
D: -
size: -
length: 14

DNA: TGTGCCAGCAGCCTTAATGAAAAACTGTTTTTT
CDR3: CASSLNEKLFF
J: TRBJ1-4
V: TRBV28
D: -
size: -
length: 11

DNA: TGTGCCAGCAGCTTAGGGACTAGCGGGATTGGGAGAAGGAATGAGCAGTTCTTC
CDR3: CASSLGTSGIGRRNEQFF
J: TRBJ2-1
V: TRBV7-9
D: TRBD2
size: -
length: 18

DNA: TGTGCCAGCAGTTTACCCAGGAGGGCAGGACGGTATGAGCAGTTCTTC
CDR3: CASSLPRRAGRYEQFF
J: TRBJ2-1
V: TRBV28
D: -
size: few
length: 16

DNA: TGTGCCAGCAGTTCCGGGACTACTTACGAGCAGTACTTC
CDR3: CASSSGTTYEQYF
J: TRBJ2-7
V: TRBV6-6
D: TRBD2
size: -
length: 13

DNA: TGCGCCAGCAGCCAAGATTCCTCCGCTAGCGGGAGGGCAGATACGCAGTATTTT
CDR3: CASSQDSSASGRADTQYF
J: TRBJ2-3
V: TRBV4-3
D: TRBD2
size: -
length: 18

DNA: TGTGCCAGCAGTGAACAGGGGAACACCGGGGAGCTGTTTTTT
CDR3: CASSEQGNTGELFF
J: TRBJ2-2
V: TRBV6-1
D: -
size: once
length: 14

DNA: TGTGCCAGCAGCTTAGGGAGGGCGAACACCGGGGAGCTGTTTTTT
CDR3: CASSLGRANTGELFF
J: TRBJ2-2
V: TRBV7-8
D: -
size: -
length: 15

DNA: TGTGCTAGTGGTTCCCCACAAGGCGCACAGAATGAGCAGTTCTTC
CDR3: CASGSPQGAQNEQFF
J: TRBJ2-1
V: TRBV12-5
D: -
size: -
length: 15

DNA: TGTGCCAGCTCACCACCGACCCGGGATGAAAAACTGTTTTTT
CDR3: CASSPPTRDEKLFF
J: TRBJ1-4
V: TRBV18
D: -
size: -
length: 14